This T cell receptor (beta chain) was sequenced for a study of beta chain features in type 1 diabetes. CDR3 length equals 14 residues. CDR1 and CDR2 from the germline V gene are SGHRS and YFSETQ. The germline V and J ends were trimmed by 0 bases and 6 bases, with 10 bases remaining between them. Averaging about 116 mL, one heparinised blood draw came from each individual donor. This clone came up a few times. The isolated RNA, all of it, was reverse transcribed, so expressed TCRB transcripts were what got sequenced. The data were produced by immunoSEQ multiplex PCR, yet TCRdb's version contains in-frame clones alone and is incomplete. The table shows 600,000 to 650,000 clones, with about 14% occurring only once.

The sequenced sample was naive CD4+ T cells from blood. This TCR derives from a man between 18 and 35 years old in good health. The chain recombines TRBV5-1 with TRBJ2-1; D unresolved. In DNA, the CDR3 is TGCGCCAGCAGCTTGGCCGTAGTCTCCAATGAGCAGTTCTTC. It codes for CASSLAVVSNEQFF.